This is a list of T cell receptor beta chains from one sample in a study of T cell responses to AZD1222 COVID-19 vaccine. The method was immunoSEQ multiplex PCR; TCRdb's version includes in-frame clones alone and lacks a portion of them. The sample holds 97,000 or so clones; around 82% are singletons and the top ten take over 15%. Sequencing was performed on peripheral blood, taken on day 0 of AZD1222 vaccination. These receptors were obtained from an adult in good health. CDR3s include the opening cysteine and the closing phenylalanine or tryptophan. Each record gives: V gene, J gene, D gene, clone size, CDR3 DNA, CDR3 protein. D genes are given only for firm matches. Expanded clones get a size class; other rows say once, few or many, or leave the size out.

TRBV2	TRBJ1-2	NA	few	TGTGCCAGCACCTTAAACAGGGCCCTCTATGGCTACACCTTC	CASTLNRALYGYTF
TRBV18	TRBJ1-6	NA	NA	TGTGCCAGTTCGCCGGGCCCAGACTCACCCCTCCACTTT	CASSPGPDSPLHF
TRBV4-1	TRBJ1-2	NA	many	TGCGCCAGCAGCCAAGCCCCAGGGGAACGGAACTATGGCTACACCTTC	CASSQAPGERNYGYTF
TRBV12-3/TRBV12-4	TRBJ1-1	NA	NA	TGTGCCAGCAGTTTTCCAGGAGCTGAAGCTTTCTTT	CASSFPGAEAFF
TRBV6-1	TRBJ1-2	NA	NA	TGTGCCAGCAGTGAAGGCCCTAACTATGGCTACACCTTC	CASSEGPNYGYTF
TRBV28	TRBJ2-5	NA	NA	TGTGCCAGCAGTTCCTCCGGAGGGCCGGAGACCCAGTACTTC	CASSSSGGPETQYF
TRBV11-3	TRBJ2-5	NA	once	TGTGCCAGCAGCTTAATGAGGCTAGCAGAGACCCAGTACTTC	CASSLMRLAETQYF
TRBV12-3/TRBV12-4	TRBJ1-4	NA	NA	TGTGCCAGCAGCTCCTGGGCGAATGAAAAACTGTTTTTT	CASSSWANEKLFF
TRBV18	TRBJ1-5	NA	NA	TGTGCCAGCTCACCAGTAGATGATCAGCCCCAGCATTTT	CASSPVDDQPQHF
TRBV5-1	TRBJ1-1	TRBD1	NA	TGCGCCAGCACCACATCCAGCAGGGGGGGCGCGGGAACTGAAGCTTTCTTT	CASTTSSRGGAGTEAFF
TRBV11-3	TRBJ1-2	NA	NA	TGTGCCAGCAGCCCGGGTCTCGGGCCGGGCTATGGCTACACCTTC	CASSPGLGPGYGYTF
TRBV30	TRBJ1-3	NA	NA	TGTGCCTGGAATTACCCTAGAGAACGAAACACCATATATTTT	CAWNYPRERNTIYF
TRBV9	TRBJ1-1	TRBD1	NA	TGTGCCAGCAGCGCAGGGGGACAGGGCAACACTGAAGCTTTCTTT	CASSAGGQGNTEAFF
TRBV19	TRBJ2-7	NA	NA	TGTGCCAGTAGTGTCAAGCAGGGCGACGAGCAGTACTTC	CASSVKQGDEQYF
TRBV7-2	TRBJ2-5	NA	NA	TGTGCCAGCAGCACTCAACCGGGACCCGGGACCCAGTACTTC	CASSTQPGPGTQYF
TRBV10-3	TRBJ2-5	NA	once	TGTGCCACCCAGCCTTGGGGAGAAGAGACCCAGTACTTC	CATQPWGEETQYF
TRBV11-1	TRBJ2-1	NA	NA	TGTGCCAGCAGCTTAGTGGGTCTAGCAGGGGATGAGCAGTTCTTC	CASSLVGLAGDEQFF
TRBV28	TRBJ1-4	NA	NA	TGTGCCAGCAGTACCGGTGGGCTGGGTGAAAAACTGTTTTTT	CASSTGGLGEKLFF
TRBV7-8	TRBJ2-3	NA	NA	TGTGCCAGCAGCTTACAGAGGGCCACAGATACGCAGTATTTT	CASSLQRATDTQYF
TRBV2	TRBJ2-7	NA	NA	TGTGCCAGCAGCCCCCTCTACGAGCAGTACTTC	CASSPLYEQYF
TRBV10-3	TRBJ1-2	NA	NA	TGTGCCATCAGTGAATCTCCTTCCTATGGCTACACCTTC	CAISESPSYGYTF
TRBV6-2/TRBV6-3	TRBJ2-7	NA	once	TGTGCCAGCAGTTCGACAGTCCGGGAGCAGTACTTC	CASSSTVREQYF
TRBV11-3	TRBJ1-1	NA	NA	TGTGCCAGCAGCTTAGGACAGCCTGTGGGGGCTGAAGCTTTCTTT	CASSLGQPVGAEAFF
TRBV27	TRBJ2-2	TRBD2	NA	TGTGCCAGCAGTCCCTTCCCTAGCGGGGGGACCGGGGAGCTGTTTTTT	CASSPFPSGGTGELFF
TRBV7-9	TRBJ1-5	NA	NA	TGTGCCAGCAGTTGGAACAATCAGCCCCAGCATTTT	CASSWNNQPQHF